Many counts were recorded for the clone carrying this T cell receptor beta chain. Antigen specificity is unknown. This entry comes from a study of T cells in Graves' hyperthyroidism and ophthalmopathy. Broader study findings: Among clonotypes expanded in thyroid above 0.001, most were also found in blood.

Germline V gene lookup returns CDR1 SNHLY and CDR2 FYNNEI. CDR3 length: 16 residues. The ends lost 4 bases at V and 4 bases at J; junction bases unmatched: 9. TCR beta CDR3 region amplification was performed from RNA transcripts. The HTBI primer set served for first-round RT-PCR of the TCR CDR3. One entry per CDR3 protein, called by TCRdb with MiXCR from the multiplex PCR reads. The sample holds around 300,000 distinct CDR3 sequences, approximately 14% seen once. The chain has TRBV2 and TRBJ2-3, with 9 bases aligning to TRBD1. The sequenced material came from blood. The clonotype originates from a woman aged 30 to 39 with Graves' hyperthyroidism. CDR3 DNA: TGTGCCAGCAGTGGGGACCGGGACAGGGTTTCAGATACGCAGTATTTT. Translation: CASSGDRDRVSDTQYF. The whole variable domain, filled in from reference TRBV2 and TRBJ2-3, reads EPEVTQTPSHQVTQMGQEVILRCVPISNHLYFYWYRQILGQKVEFLVSFYNNEISEKSEIFDDQFSVERPDGSNFTLKIRSTKLEDSAMYFCASSGDRDRVSDTQYFGPGTRLTVL.